The present entry profiles one TCR beta chain with its context. Its antigen is unknown. One base away there is no much larger clone; base qualities are not given. The data derive from a study of blood T cell repertoires in COVID-19 (dated by TCRdb to between 2020 and 2021). Notes on the research overall: Samples from collaborators originated in the United States, Italy and Spain and spanned both the acute and convalescent phases of COVID-19. The repertoires were released in a freely available public database meant as a resource for research on the immune response to SARS-CoV-2. The samples were drawn from the first 160 participants of the ongoing ImmuneRACE study and from some 1,300 subjects provided by 6 global collaborators. The sample metadata nearly always contained a de-identified subject ID, COVID-19 status, age in years and sex. Where HLA class I and class II types were available, the types were taken from metadata supplied by the sample provider, not from assay-based typing. The prospective study material was composed of cDNA or gDNA derived from T cells, B-cell-depleted T cells, or PBMCs. The dataset comprised deeply sampled blood TCRbeta repertoires from subjects exposed to, actively infected with, or recovered from COVID-19. Overall results and qualifications from the work: How much clinical and demographic metadata was included differed by source and by participant, and the metadata was provided uncurated.

Counted from cysteine to phenylalanine, this CDR3 has 12 amino acids. CDR3 DNA only is kept here, 36 bases in frame from base 1. CDR1 is given as MDHEN and CDR2 as SYDVKM, both from the germline V gene. V lost 7 bases and J lost 3 bases; the stretch between them is 10 bases long. The immunoSEQ Assay, a bias-controlled multiplex PCR, was used to amplify TCRbeta CDR3 regions from genomic DNA. Per the source publication's procedure: The number of nucleated cells in each sample was estimated from the amplification of reference gene primers within the assay. Sequence reads were collapsed and filtered to measure the absolute abundance of every unique TCRbeta CDR3 rearrangement. For each sample, productive Simpson clonality was calculated by taking the square root of Simpson's diversity index across productive rearrangements. In TCRdb, the immuneACCESS table is reduced to in-frame sequences with V and J assigned. These tables do not hold every clone; where another copy was compared, an unresolved V gene accounts for under half, and the others remain unexplained. D and trimming were read from the DNA, whereas the V and J calls and clone size are those reported in that table. The sample includes 350,000 to 450,000 clones, with more than 85% observed a single time. Of the sample, roughly 0.9% falls within the top ten clones.

Enrolling through a virtual design, the prospective study's participants ranged in age from roughly 18 to 90 years and lived across around 25 United States geographic areas. In the prospective study, cohorts were assigned on the basis of participant-reported clinical history obtained from a screening survey and a study questionnaire. Exposed participants were defined as having been in contact with someone with a PCR-confirmed or clinician-diagnosed COVID-19 case within 2 weeks of study entry. Mobile phlebotomists in the prospective study collected whole blood, serum and a nasopharyngeal or oropharyngeal swab from every participant. Participants in the prospective study had the option to provide additional blood draws and questionnaires over an approximately two-month period. Prospective study blood samples were shipped either frozen or at room temperature before DNA extraction.

Specimen: PBMCs or T cells enriched from blood (not recorded which). The rearranged segments are TRBV28 and TRBJ2-7, with no confident D gene call. This receptor was identified in a woman in her thirties or forties who had been exposed to COVID-19. The CDR3 region has the sequence CASKRSVYEQYF. The DNA reads TGTGCCAGCAAGCGATCGGTCTACGAGCAGTACTTC.